This TCR beta chain stems from a study of metastatic and nonmetastatic thyroid tumors. For the study at large: For malignant and benign thyroid patients, tumor or nodule tissue and blood were the sources whose repertoires were compared.

In its sample, this clone was seen a few times. Its cognate antigen is unknown. Germline and junction disagree at one end, which may indicate a read error. As processed by the authors: The study took CDR3 differences across clinicopathological groups and made a distant-metastasis classifier for papillary thyroid cancer from them. TCRdb used MiXCR to call clones anew from the PCR reads. V and J calls and clone size were set by TCRdb, not the authors. The profile shows approximately 21,000 clones, about 30% of them singletons. Patients had received no treatment of any kind before thyroid surgery. Germline values: CDR1 GTSNPN, CDR2 SVGIG (reference sequence). The CDR3 runs 8 residues. Study-level points and caveats: Reports indicated that malignant thyroid tumors showed significantly higher TCR beta diversity than benign nodules did, in blood and tumor.

Sequenced: blood. The clonotype comes from a female donor with papillary thyroid cancer or a benign thyroid nodule (not recorded which). Some clones in this sample may be carry-over from other donors' samples. The rearrangement joins TRBV30 to TRBJ1-2; D is perhaps TRBD1 (5 bases). The CDR3: CAWSDRLF. The CDR3 nucleotides read TGTGCCTGGAGTGACAGGCTTTTC.